Below, 21 T cell receptor beta chains from the same sample are listed, as sequenced in a study of identical twins. TCRdb reprocessed the 5' RACE reads via MiXCR and lists one record per CDR3 protein. The sample has 520,000 or so distinct CDR3 sequences, about 20% seen once; the top ten hold around 0.91%. In addition, the sample was reused for a study of T cells expressing NK-cell markers.

The source material was CD4+ T cells sorted from blood. These receptors were collected from a woman aged 18-29 years in good health.

The chain links TRBV27 to TRBJ1-1; D possibly corresponds to TRBD1 (5 bases). Per the germline V gene, CDR1 is MNHEY and CDR2 is SMNVEV (reference sequence). V was pared by 6 bases and J by 1 base, with 9 bases between. There are 13 residues in the CDR3. The CDR3 region has the DNA TGTGCCAGCAGGGGCAGGGAGAACACTGAAGCTTTCTTT. It codes for CASRGRENTEAFF.

This clonotype appeared many times. The CDR3 reads CAISERWGTTDSNQPQHF. CDR3 in DNA: TGTGCCATCAGTGAACGTTGGGGCACAACCGATAGCAATCAGCCCCAGCATTTT. This chain joins TRBV10-3 and TRBJ1-5, with D possibly matching TRBD1 (5 bases). The CDR3 loop spans 18 amino acids. CDR1 is ENHRY and CDR2 is SYGVKD in the germline V gene. V dropped 3 bases and J dropped 0 bases, with 18 bases sitting between them.

The J gene is TRBJ2-7, the V gene TRBV6-1; 8 nucleotides agree with TRBD2. This CDR3 is 15 amino acids long. CDR1 is MNHNS, CDR2 SASEGT, per germline. V was pared by 4 bases and J by 0 bases, with 5 bases of the junction left unmatched. This CDR3 reads CASSGIGTSSYEQYF. CDR3 coding DNA: TGTGCCAGCAGTGGTATAGGGACTAGCTCCTACGAGCAGTACTTC.

This rearrangement joins TRBV7-2 to TRBJ1-1; D gene uncertain. CDR1 and CDR2 from the germline V gene are SGHTA and FQGNSA. The V end lost 5 bases, the J end lost 2 bases, and 15 bases lay between the germline ends. The CDR3 length is 15 residues. The CDR3 is CASSRVPHLNTEAFF. CDR3 in DNA: TGTGCCAGCAGCAGGGTCCCCCACCTTAACACTGAAGCTTTCTTT.

The chain carries TRBV3-1 and TRBJ1-1; 12 nucleotides match TRBD1. Germline-derived CDR1 and CDR2 are LGHDT and YNNKEL (reference sequence). V was pared by 4 bases and J by 6 bases, with 12 bases of the junction left unmatched. CDR3 length equals 17 residues. CDR3 in DNA: TGTGCCAGCAGCCCCTGGGACAGGGGGCAGGTGTTCCCTGAAGCTTTCTTT. It specifies CASSPWDRGQVFPEAFF.

This clonotype was observed a handful of times. The rearrangement joins TRBV5-1 to TRBJ2-1; D tentatively fits TRBD1 or TRBD2 (5 bases each). Germline V lookup: CDR1 SGHRS, CDR2 YFSETQ. V gave up 4 bases and J gave up 9 bases, with 20 bases separating them. The length of the CDR3 is 15 residues. CDR3 in amino acids: CASSTDIGASSEQFF. The CDR3 DNA reads as TGCGCCAGCAGCACCGATATCGGGGCTAGCAGTGAGCAGTTCTTC.

The chain joins TRBV9 to TRBJ1-4, with D uncertain. This CDR3 comprises 15 residues. Trimming left V 4 bases short and J 5 bases short, with 15 bases between. Germline V gene data show CDR1 as SGDLS and CDR2 as YYNGEE. The chain's CDR3 is CASSPRLGINEKLFF. CDR3 DNA: TGTGCCAGCAGCCCGAGGTTAGGGATAAATGAAAAACTGTTTTTT.

The J gene is TRBJ2-1, the V gene TRBV5-1, with 7 bases fitting TRBD2. After removal of 3 bases from V and 12 bases from J, the junction contained 15 bases not matched to a gene. Germline V gives CDR1 SGHRS, CDR2 YFSETQ. The length of the CDR3 is 15 residues. The CDR3: CASSSEAVGGLGQFF. Written as DNA, the CDR3 is TGCGCCAGCAGCTCCGAAGCAGTCGGGGGGTTGGGGCAGTTCTTC. Supplemented by reference TRBV5-1 and TRBJ2-1, the full variable domain reads KAGVTQTPRYLIKTRGQQVTLSCSPISGHRSVSWYQQTPGQGLQFLFEYFSETQRNKGNFPGRFSGRQFSNSRSEMNVSTLELGDSALYLCASSSEAVGGLGQFFGPGTRLTVL.

This clonotype was counted a few times. The chain recombines TRBV5-1 with TRBJ2-3, with D possibly TRBD1 on 5 matching bases. V dropped 5 bases and J dropped 4 bases, with 8 bases sitting between them. Germline V lookup: CDR1 SGHRS, CDR2 YFSETQ. The CDR3 contains 12 residues. The CDR3 reads CASRDNSDTQYF. The CDR3 nucleotides read TGCGCCAGCAGGGACAACTCAGATACGCAGTATTTT.

In this sample, this clonotype turned up a few times. This chain links TRBV5-1 with TRBJ2-7; 7 nucleotides match TRBD2. The CDR3 length is 15 residues. Germline-derived CDR1 and CDR2 are SGHRS and YFSETQ. V gave up 0 bases and J gave up 6 bases; unmatched junction bases: 9. This CDR3 is CASSLAGGNLLEQYF. CDR3 DNA sequence: TGCGCCAGCAGCTTGGCCGGGGGGAATTTACTCGAGCAGTACTTC.

CDR3 bases: TGTGCCAGCAGCTTAGTGAAAGCCGCGGAGACCCAGTACTTC. This translates into CASSLVKAAETQYF. The chain carries TRBV7-2 and TRBJ2-5; unclear D gene. The CDR3 runs to 14 residues. Trimming took 1 base from V and 5 from J, leaving 11 bases between them. Per germline, CDR1 SGHTA and CDR2 FQGNSA.

This clonotype showed up many times. J is TRBJ2-1 and V is TRBV20-1; TRBD2 matches 8 bases. Losses at the gene ends were 3 bases for V and 7 bases for J; bases not matched to a gene: 8. CDR3 length: 14 amino acids. Germline V gene sequence: CDR1 DFQATT, CDR2 SNEGSKA (reference sequence). This CDR3 is CSASGRAMENEQFF. The CDR3 DNA sequence: TGCAGTGCTAGCGGGAGGGCCATGGAAAATGAGCAGTTCTTC.

This clonotype showed up just a few times. This CDR3 is missing its conserved last phenylalanine or tryptophan, likely due to a read error. J is TRBJ1-4 and V is TRBV2; the match to TRBD1 covers 7 bases. V was pared by 5 bases and J by 5 bases, with 5 bases of the junction left unmatched. The CDR3 has 14 residues. Germline V CDR1 and CDR2: SNHLY, FYNNEI. The CDR3 is CASSRETGNEKLFC. The CDR3 region has the DNA TGTGCCAGCAGTCGCGAGACAGGGAATGAAAAACTGTTTTGT.

This clonotype showed up just a few times. This chain connects TRBV12-3 or TRBV12-4 to TRBJ1-1; TRBD1 agrees at 7 bases. This CDR3 contains 12 residues. V dropped 5 bases and J dropped 7; count of bases not matched to a gene: 4. CDR3 coding DNA: TGTGCCAGCAGTCAGGGGGTGGGTGAAGCTTTCTTT. It yields the protein CASSQGVGEAFF.

Only a few counts were recorded for this clonotype. This chain connects TRBV29-1 to TRBJ2-1, with TRBD1 identical over 7 bases. Germline V gene lookup returns CDR1 SQVTM and CDR2 ANQGSEA. V lost 6 bases, J lost 3 bases, and 8 bases stayed unmatched. CDR3 length equals 14 residues. The CDR3 is CSVSTGFFYNEQFF. The CDR3, as DNA: TGCAGCGTGTCGACAGGGTTCTTCTACAATGAGCAGTTCTTC.

The chain links TRBV7-6 to TRBJ2-7, with TRBD1 matching over 8 bases. This CDR3 spans 13 amino acids. Germline loops: CDR1 SGHVS, CDR2 FNYEAQ. V trimming: 5 bases; J trimming: 4 bases; junction bases outside the gene matches: 4. The CDR3 nucleotides read TGTGCCAGCAGCGCGGACAGGGCTTACGAGCAGTACTTC. It translates to CASSADRAYEQYF.

This chain links TRBV10-1 with TRBJ2-1, with 9 bases matching TRBD2. After removal of 3 bases from V and 6 bases from J, the junction contained 6 bases not matched to a gene. The CDR3 is made up of 15 amino acids. The V gene's germline CDR1 is WNHNN and CDR2 SYGVQD (reference sequence). The CDR3 reads CASSDGGGGGNEQFF. The CDR3 DNA follows: TGCGCCAGCAGTGATGGCGGGGGGGGTGGCAATGAGCAGTTCTTC.

This clonotype showed up just a few times. The V gene is TRBV6-5, the J gene TRBJ2-7, with TRBD2 identical over 12 bases. This CDR3 is built from 17 residues. The germline V gene has CDR1 MNHEY and CDR2 SVGAGI. V lost 0 bases to trimming and J lost 3 bases; unmatched junction nucleotides: 6. The CDR3, as DNA: TGTGCCAGCAGTTACTCTTGGACTAGCGGGACACTCTACGAGCAGTACTTC. Its protein is CASSYSWTSGTLYEQYF.

This clonotype was recorded only once. The chain uses TRBV20-1 and TRBJ1-5; D may be TRBD1 (5 bases). The CDR3 runs 13 residues. Germline loops: CDR1 DFQATT, CDR2 SNEGSKA (reference sequence). The germline V and J ends were trimmed by 2 bases and 7 bases, with 12 bases remaining between them. This chain's CDR3 is CSARQGEGQPQHF. CDR3 sequence (DNA): TGCAGTGCTAGACAGGGAGAAGGACAGCCCCAGCATTTT.

In its sample, this clonotype was seen many times. This chain links TRBV30 with TRBJ2-1; D gene uncertain. Per the germline V gene, CDR1 is GTSNPN and CDR2 is SVGIG (reference sequence). Trimming pared 2 bases from V and 12 bases from J, leaving 14 bases between. This CDR3 contains 12 residues. This CDR3 is CAWSPLGAGQFF. The CDR3 nucleotides read TGTGCCTGGAGTCCATTAGGCGCCGGGCAGTTCTTC.

In this sample, this clonotype turned up many times. V usage is TRBV2 and J usage is TRBJ2-7; maybe TRBD1 (6 bases). CDR1 is SNHLY and CDR2 is FYNNEI in the germline V gene. The V and J ends lost 3 bases and 2 bases respectively, with 8 bases between them. The CDR3 runs to 13 residues. The CDR3 DNA follows: TGTGCCAGCAGTGATCAGGGGACCTACGAGCAGTACTTC. Translation: CASSDQGTYEQYF.